This entry lists 18 T cell receptor beta chains sequenced from one sample in a study of shared clonotypes between healthy human individuals. The assay was immunoSEQ multiplex PCR, and TCRdb's table has in-frame clones only and misses some. This repertoire shows roughly 1,100,000 clones, about 76% found once; its top ten account for roughly 1.4%. Sequencing was performed on memory CD4+ T cells sorted from blood. Subset denoted: CD45RA-negative fraction. All receptors derive from a man aged 18 to 35 in good health.

The chain is built from TRBV6-5 and TRBJ2-5; tentative D call: TRBD1 (6 bases). The CDR3 loop spans 13 amino acids. V lost 6 bases and J lost 5, with 13 bases in between. CDR1 is MNHEY and CDR2 is SVGAGI in the germline V gene. CDR3 loop: CASRYREQETQYF. For the CDR3, the DNA is TGTGCCAGCAGGTACAGGGAGCAGGAGACCCAGTACTTC.

This clone was seen only once. J is TRBJ2-7 and V is TRBV10-3; 11 nucleotides line up with TRBD2. The CDR3 runs to 14 residues. The ends lost 4 bases at V and 5 bases at J; junction bases unmatched: 4. Looked up from germline, CDR1 is ENHRY and CDR2 is SYGVKD. CDR3 nucleotides: TGTGCCATCAGTGGACTAGCGGGAAACGACGAGCAGTACTTC. This translates into CAISGLAGNDEQYF.

The chain employs TRBV15 and TRBJ2-7; D possibly corresponds to TRBD1 (5 bases). The CDR3 totals 15 residues. The germline CDR1 and CDR2 sequences are LNHNV and YYDKDF (reference sequence). The ends were cut back, 0 bases at V and 6 bases at J, with 15 bases in the middle. Here the CDR3 DNA reads TGTGCCACCAGCAGAGACCTTAAGCAGGGATCCGAGCAGTACTTC. Residues: CATSRDLKQGSEQYF.

The chain recombines TRBV28 with TRBJ1-2, with 7 bases that match TRBD1. The CDR3 consists of 13 residues. Germline CDR1 and CDR2: MDHEN and SYDVKM. The trim removed 6 bases at V and 8 bases at J, leaving 9 bases unmatched. DNA for the CDR3: TGTGCCAGCAGCCAGGGACAGAAGTCGGGCTACACCTTC. This sequence encodes CASSQGQKSGYTF.

This clone has a handful of counts. The genes are TRBV10-3 and TRBJ1-1, with TRBD1 identical over 9 bases. J lost 10 bases, V lost 6 bases, and 12 bases had no gene match. The CDR3 spans 14 residues. The V gene's germline CDR1 is ENHRY and CDR2 SYGVKD. CDR3: CAIRDRGGRVGAFF. DNA of the CDR3: TGTGCCATCAGGGACAGGGGCGGACGGGTGGGAGCTTTCTTT.

This clone has a single count. The chain links TRBV9 to TRBJ2-1; a weak D match, TRBD1 (5 bases). Germline loops: CDR1 SGDLS, CDR2 YYNGEE. The ends were cut back, 4 bases at V and 8 bases at J, with 22 bases in the middle. This CDR3 spans 16 amino acids. The CDR3 nucleotides are TGTGCCAGCAGCCCCCGGGTGGACATCGTTGGCGATGAGCAGTTCTTC. As protein: CASSPRVDIVGDEQFF.

The chain recombines TRBV11-1 with TRBJ2-5; possible D gene TRBD2, 5 bases. V shed 5 bases and J shed 1 base, with 11 bases lying between them. This CDR3 region has 14 residues. CDR1 and CDR2 (germline): SGHAT, FQDESV (reference sequence). Here the CDR3 reads CASSIEGGQETQYF. DNA for the CDR3: TGTGCCAGCAGCATTGAGGGCGGCCAAGAGACCCAGTACTTC. Full variable domain (missing parts from reference TRBV11-1 and TRBJ2-5): EAEVAQSPRYKITEKSQAVAFWCDPISGHATLYWYRQILGQGPELLVQFQDESVVDDSQLPKDRFSAERLKGVDSTLKIQPAELGDSAMYLCASSIEGGQETQYFGPGTRLLVL.

The CDR3 region is CSVDRGANTEAFF. The CDR3 DNA is TGCAGCGTTGATCGGGGGGCGAACACTGAAGCTTTCTTT. The J gene is TRBJ1-1, the V gene TRBV29-1; the D gene is possibly TRBD1 (6 bases). V dropped 3 bases and J dropped 1 base, with 9 bases sitting between them. This CDR3 is 13 amino acids long. Germline CDR1 SQVTM, CDR2 ANQGSEA.

V usage is TRBV7-8 and J usage is TRBJ1-1, with D unclear. Germline lookup yields CDR1 SGHVS and CDR2 FQNEAQ. This CDR3 contains 15 residues. With 5 bases removed from V and 2 bases from J, the gap between germline ends came to 15 bases. CDR3: CASSPSPDRNTEAFF. CDR3 DNA: TGTGCCAGCAGCCCATCCCCCGACCGTAACACTGAAGCTTTCTTT.

The rearrangement links TRBV21-1 to TRBJ1-2; the tabulated D call, TRBD1, remains unverified against the DNA. TRBV21-1 is flagged as a pseudogene. The CDR3 runs 15 residues. The CDR3 sequence is CASSKLGQGYYGYTF. Written as DNA, the CDR3 is TGTGCCAGCAGCAAGTTGGGACAGGGGTACTATGGCTACACCTTC.

The J gene is TRBJ2-1, the V gene TRBV4-1; 12 bases align to TRBD2. CDR3 length: 16 amino acids. Germline CDR1 and CDR2: MGHRA and YSYEKL. V lost 1 base to trimming and J lost 8 bases; unmatched junction nucleotides: 6. CDR3 in amino acids: CASSQGGWTSGDEQFF. In nucleotides, the CDR3 is TGCGCCAGCAGCCAAGGGGGGTGGACTAGCGGGGATGAGCAGTTCTTC.

The genes are TRBV7-9 and TRBJ2-7; D ambiguous. There are 11 residues in the CDR3. V was clipped by 5 bases and J by 6 bases, with 8 bases between them. Germline-derived CDR1 and CDR2 are SEHNR and FQNEAQ (reference sequence). CDR3 coding DNA: TGTGCCAGCAGCCCCTCAGCCGAGCAGTACTTC. It encodes CASSPSAEQYF. The variable domain in full, with the rest retrieved from reference TRBV7-9 and TRBJ2-7, is DTGVSQNPRHKITKRGQNVTFRCDPISEHNRLYWYRQTLGQGPEFLTYFQNEAQLEKSRLLSDRFSAERPKGSFSTLEIQRTEQGDSAMYLCASSPSAEQYFGPGTRLTVT.

The rearrangement uses TRBV7-6 and TRBJ2-2; D is uncertain. From germline, CDR1 is SGHVS and CDR2 FNYEAQ. V gave up 0 bases and J gave up 4 bases, with 3 bases separating them. The CDR3 totals 13 residues. The CDR3 nucleotides are TGTGCCAGCAGCTTAGCGGTCACCGGGGAGCTGTTTTTT. Encoded protein: CASSLAVTGELFF.

The V and J genes are TRBV7-2 and TRBJ1-2; 9 nucleotides line up with TRBD1. The CDR3 consists of 15 residues. Germline V gene data show CDR1 as SGHTA and CDR2 as FQGNSA. With V trimmed by 3 bases and J by 7 bases, 9 bases remained unmatched. The CDR3 coding sequence is TGTGCCAGCAGCTTCGGAGGGACAGGGCGGGGTGGCTACACCTTC. This gives the protein CASSFGGTGRGGYTF. Full variable domain (outside the CDR3, taken from reference TRBV7-2 and TRBJ1-2): GAGVSQSPSNKVTEKGKDVELRCDPISGHTALYWYRQSLGQGLEFLIYFQGNSAPDKSGLPSDRFSAERTGGSVSTLTIQRTQQEDSAVYLCASSFGGTGRGGYTFGSGTRLTVV.

The CDR3 region is CAISEGGARGTGELFF. DNA for the CDR3: TGTGCCATCAGTGAGGGTGGGGCGCGTGGCACCGGGGAGCTGTTTTTT. The genes are TRBV10-3 and TRBJ2-2, with a possible D match to TRBD1 (5 bases). V was pared by 2 bases and J by 4 bases, with 14 bases between. The CDR3 length is 16 residues. Germline values: CDR1 ENHRY, CDR2 SYGVKD.

The chain joins TRBV27 to TRBJ2-7, with TRBD2 identical over 7 bases. CDR3 length: 14 amino acids. Trimming took 5 bases from V and 5 from J; bases not matched to a gene: 9. Germline CDR1 is MNHEY and CDR2 is SMNVEV (reference sequence). The CDR3 DNA reads TGTGCCAGCAGTCTCAGGGAGGGGATGAACGAGCAGTACTTC. Residues: CASSLREGMNEQYF.

In this sample, this clone turned up a few times. The sample holds other DNA sequences that translate to the same CDR3. The chain joins TRBV28 to TRBJ1-4, with D maybe TRBD1 (6 bases). Trimming stripped 4 bases from V and 4 bases from J, with 10 bases between. Germline V gives CDR1 MDHEN, CDR2 SYDVKM. The CDR3 is made up of 14 amino acids. CDR3 region: CASSSGQLNEKLFF. CDR3 in DNA: TGTGCCAGCAGTTCCGGACAGCTTAATGAAAAACTGTTTTTT.

V is TRBV2 and J is TRBJ2-1; a possible D gene is TRBD2 (6 bases). V shed 1 base and J shed 2 bases, with 9 bases lying between them. The CDR3 covers 15 residues. CDR1 is SNHLY and CDR2 is FYNNEI in the germline V gene. Here the CDR3 reads CASSEDGSTYNEQFF. CDR3 in DNA: TGTGCCAGCAGTGAAGACGGGAGTACCTACAATGAGCAGTTCTTC.